A selection of T cell receptor beta chains follows, all from one sample in a study of blood T cell repertoires in COVID-19. Sequencing was performed with immunoSEQ multiplex PCR; in TCRdb, only in-frame clones are kept and a portion is missing. The sample lists a few hundred thousand clones; approximately 80% were seen once. The material sequenced was peripheral blood. All receptors derive from a woman between 40 and 55 years old who had recovered from COVID-19. Both conserved end residues are part of each CDR3. Each record gives: V gene, J gene, CDR3 protein.

TRBV7-2	TRBJ2-3	CASSAGGMDRDTQYF
TRBV7-2	TRBJ2-2	CASSSGWSQLFTGELFF
TRBV12-2	TRBJ1-4	CASRLIPGLKTEEKLFF
TRBV5-1	TRBJ2-1	CASSQRKGSGDYNEQFF
TRBV10-3	TRBJ2-1	CAISGTSGGLDEQFF
TRBV24-1	TRBJ2-7	CATRVDREWGYEQYF
TRBV11-3	TRBJ2-7	CASSSTGSSYEQYF
TRBV29-1	TRBJ1-2	CSVATGDYYGYTF
TRBV9	TRBJ2-5	CASSVGSGGQTQYF
TRBV10-3	TRBJ1-1	CASTRGSNTEAFF
TRBV28	TRBJ2-7	CASSFPLGTGLYEQYF
TRBV7-9	TRBJ1-1	CASSYRGRDTEAFF
TRBV5-8	TRBJ1-2	CASSVYYGYTF
TRBV7-9	TRBJ1-1	CASSEWDRAVWGTEAFF
TRBV11-2	TRBJ2-2	CASSLSLGGELFF
TRBV13	TRBJ2-3	CASSRSGGSTDTQYF
TRBV5-1	TRBJ2-1	CASSLGSGGGNEQFF
TRBV10-3	TRBJ1-2	CATRTGGESGYTF
TRBV5-5	TRBJ1-4	CASSPGTTNEKLFF
TRBV6-6	TRBJ1-1	CALTVFNGLNTEAFF
TRBV27	TRBJ2-1	CASSLSPGLMNEQFF
TRBV27	TRBJ1-2	CASSPDRAYGYTF
TRBV21-1	TRBJ2-1	CASSSRQRSINNEQFF
TRBV12-3/TRBV12-4	TRBJ1-5	CASSFGGQPQHF
TRBV15	TRBJ1-1	CATSRDHGSTEAFF
TRBV27	TRBJ2-2	CASSLDRVNTGELFF
TRBV6-2/TRBV6-3	TRBJ2-3	CASSAIWEAGSTDTQYF
TRBV3-1/TRBV3-2	TRBJ2-7	CASSLGTYYEQYF
TRBV30	TRBJ2-3	CAWSIEEAKPQYF
TRBV4-2	TRBJ1-2	CASSQEVPQGANYYYGYTF
TRBV3-1/TRBV3-2	TRBJ1-4	CASSQQLAVAEKLFF
TRBV7-9	TRBJ2-5	CASSLALIQETQYF
TRBV11-3	TRBJ2-2	CASSLAGTGELFF
TRBV7-8	TRBJ1-2	CASSPPGGGYTF
TRBV7-2	TRBJ1-3	CASSSHSGTGLGNTIYF
TRBV3-1/TRBV3-2	TRBJ2-7	CASSQVPGSEQYF
TRBV29-1	TRBJ1-4	CSVGGLGGEKLFF
TRBV19	TRBJ2-3	CASSITRGQDTQYF
TRBV11-2	TRBJ2-7	CASSRRPSGQGPSYEQYF
TRBV29-1	TRBJ1-1	CSGGKRQGTLEAFF
TRBV19	TRBJ2-1	CASRKLAGYNEQFF
TRBV18	TRBJ1-2	CASSPSLEGVDGYTF
TRBV19	TRBJ1-1	CASSTGRDDANTEAFF
TRBV29-1	TRBJ2-2	CSVPPGDTGELFF
TRBV5-1	TRBJ1-5	CASSLGTGRLTPQHF
TRBV29-1	TRBJ2-6	CSAADRGIGGANVLTF